This T cell receptor (beta chain) was obtained from a study of blood T cell repertoires in COVID-19. Assay used: immunoSEQ multiplex PCR; TCRdb lists only in-frame clones, some missing. The table records tens of thousands of clones, 70% to 80% of them present only once. The source is a man aged 55 to 70 with active or convalescent COVID-19. The sample was peripheral blood.

CDR3 in amino acids: CASSGQGNQPQHF. Here the CDR3 DNA reads TGTGCCAGCAGTGGACAGGGAAATCAGCCCCAGCATTTT. The rearrangement joins TRBV2 to TRBJ1-5, with 7 positions matching TRBD1. CDR1 is SNHLY, CDR2 FYNNEI, per germline. Unmatched junction bases numbered 1, after V lost 4 bases and J lost 4 bases. The length of the CDR3 is 13 residues.